A selection of T cell receptor beta chains follows, all from one sample in a study of blood T cell repertoires in COVID-19. The protocol was immunoSEQ multiplex PCR, while the TCRdb copy is restricted to in-frame clones and leaves out a portion. Among roughly 230,000 clones listed, 90% were seen once. Sequenced sample: peripheral blood. These TCRs come from a woman aged 60 to 75 with COVID-19, enrolled during active disease. Both conserved end residues are part of each CDR3. The D gene is left open where the match is weak.

d_gene,v_gene,CDR3aa
-,TRBV5-5,CASSLGRHGGEAFF
-,TRBV27,CASSDLAPGELFF
TRBD1,TRBV28,CASSRPGTENTEAFF
TRBD1,TRBV10-3,CAISGTGEETQYF
-,TRBV3-1/TRBV3-2,CASSQKGNTEAFF
-,TRBV7-3,CASSSSLLGETQYF
-,TRBV5-6,CASSLRGHQENSPLHF
TRBD1,TRBV6-2/TRBV6-3,CASSYRTGPNTEAFF
-,TRBV7-2,CASSLRSSGNTIYF
-,TRBV5-6,CASSLAGRATGELFF
-,TRBV5-6,CASSLPQGNNEKLFF
-,TRBV6-5,CASRYRSHSNQPQHF
-,TRBV14,CASSQVNWNEQFF
-,TRBV19,CASSIRDTGEQFF
TRBD2,TRBV29-1,CSILAGITDTQYF
-,TRBV2,CASSESNDRLNTEAFF
-,TRBV7-3,CASSLGSQETQYF
-,TRBV18,CASSPQANYGYTF
TRBD2,TRBV7-2,CASIVAGGSEQFF
TRBD1,TRBV4-2,CASSQEGTGDRTQYF
-,TRBV15,CATSRVREGRPQHF
TRBD2,TRBV25-1,CASSETRRGGYNEQFF
-,TRBV30,CAWIWAGYGYTF
-,TRBV11-2,CASSPRRGGADTEAFF
TRBD2,TRBV19,CASSTLAGEFYNEQFF
-,TRBV30,CAWSVPWAGYYGYTF
-,TRBV19,CASSKAPGQNNSPLHF
-,TRBV5-4,CASSLSGGGTEAFF
-,TRBV21-1,CASSKGTSTCNQPQHF